Each of the 18 T cell receptor beta chains below was sequenced from the same sample in a study of blood T cell repertoires in COVID-19. Sequencing used immunoSEQ multiplex PCR; TCRdb keeps in-frame clones, though not all of them. The table shows approximately 21,000 clones, with about four fifths occurring only once. The sample taken for sequencing was peripheral blood. The receptors stem from a human donor in a cohort sampled during active COVID-19.

V is TRBV30 and J is TRBJ2-5; a possible D gene is TRBD2 (6 bases). The CDR3 runs to 14 residues. Deletions cut 2 bases from V and 5 bases from J, with 15 bases between. Germline V gene data show CDR1 as GTSNPN and CDR2 as SVGIG (reference sequence). The chain's CDR3 is CAWSSLGGAETQYF. The DNA of the CDR3 is TGTGCCTGGAGTTCCCTGGGGGGTGCGGAGACCCAGTACTTC.

In this sample, this clone turned up a few times. The V gene is TRBV7-2, the J gene TRBJ1-2; TRBD1 is a possible D gene (5 bases). The CDR3 contains 13 residues. V was shortened by 2 bases and J by 7 bases, with 11 bases between the two germline ends. Germline V CDR1 and CDR2: SGHTA, FQGNSA. CDR3 region: CASSLIRRGGYTF. In nucleotides, the CDR3 is TGTGCCAGCAGCTTAATAAGGAGGGGTGGCTACACCTTC.

This chain connects TRBV10-3 to TRBJ2-1; D might be TRBD2 (7 bases). V shed 4 bases and J shed 2 bases, with 33 bases lying between them. The CDR3 spans 22 residues. Germline assignment: CDR1 ENHRY and CDR2 SYGVKD. The CDR3 region has the DNA TGTGCCATCAGTGCCCGGGACTATGACAAGGGGGGTGGTGTCCGGACCTACAATGAGCAGTTCTTC. The encoded protein is CAISARDYDKGGGVRTYNEQFF.

The gene calls are TRBV6-5 and TRBJ1-2; 7 positions agree with TRBD1. CDR1 is MNHEY, CDR2 SVGAGI, per germline. Trimming removed 2 bases from V and 1 base from J; junction bases left unmatched: 1. This CDR3 contains 14 residues. The CDR3 nucleotides are TGTGCCAGCAGTTACGACAGGGTTAACTATGGCTACACCTTC. Amino acids: CASSYDRVNYGYTF.

The CDR3 DNA sequence: TGTGCCAGTAGTTCCCGGGGGGTAGATGGGGCCCAGTACTTC. Its translation is CASSSRGVDGAQYF. This rearrangement joins TRBV19 to TRBJ2-5; TRBD2 agrees at 7 bases. The CDR3 extends over 14 amino acids. CDR1 LNHDA and CDR2 SQIVND come from the germline V gene (reference sequence). The trim removed 5 bases at V and 9 bases at J, leaving 12 bases unmatched. The full variable domain, with the rest looked up from reference TRBV19 and TRBJ2-5, is DGGITQSPKYLFRKEGQNVTLSCEQNLNHDAMYWYRQDPGQGLRLIYYSQIVNDFQKGDIAEGYSVSREKKESFPLTVTSAQKNPTAFYLCASSSRGVDGAQYFGPGTRLLVL.

The sample holds a few counts of this clone. The chain recombines TRBV5-1 with TRBJ1-2, with no clear D. This CDR3 spans 13 amino acids. The V end was cut by 2 bases, the J end by 8 bases, with 13 bases between. From germline, CDR1 is SGHRS and CDR2 YFSETQ. CDR3 nucleotide sequence: TGCGCCAGCAGCTTTGAGGGTAAGGACGGCTACACCTTC. Translation: CASSFEGKDGYTF.

The J gene is TRBJ2-2, the V gene TRBV6-5; D gene uncertain. CDR3 size: 12 residues. Trimming removed 9 bases at V and 3 bases at J, with 8 bases between. The V gene's germline CDR1 is MNHEY and CDR2 SVGAGI. CDR3 loop: CASNFHTGELFF. The CDR3, as DNA: TGTGCCAGTAACTTTCACACCGGGGAGCTGTTTTTT.

The genes are TRBV4-2 and TRBJ2-2, with TRBD2 identical over 8 bases. J was trimmed by 6 bases and V by 0 bases; bases with no gene match: 9. Per the germline V gene, CDR1 is LGHNA and CDR2 is YNFKEQ. The CDR3 runs to 17 residues. CDR3 coding DNA: TGTGCCAGCAGCCAAGATCGGGGGGGCGCACGGGCCGGGGAGCTGTTTTTT. Its protein is CASSQDRGGARAGELFF.

The chain has TRBV15 and TRBJ2-7, with a possible D match to TRBD1 (7 bases). The CDR3 spans 14 residues. The V gene lost 8 bases and the J gene lost 0 bases, with 14 bases spanning the gap. From germline, CDR1 is LNHNV and CDR2 YYDKDF (reference sequence). The DNA of the CDR3 is TGTGCCACCGAACAGGGGAGGTCCTCCTACGAGCAGTACTTC. Amino acid sequence: CATEQGRSSYEQYF. Full variable domain (outside the CDR3, taken from reference TRBV15 and TRBJ2-7): DAMVIQNPRYQVTQFGKPVTLSCSQTLNHNVMYWYQQKSSQAPKLLFHYYDKDFNNEADTPDNFQSRRPNTSFCFLDIRSPGLGDTAMYLCATEQGRSSYEQYFGPGTRLTVT.

The chain employs TRBV5-1 and TRBJ2-1; 8 bases line up with TRBD2. V shed 3 bases, J shed 5 bases, and the junction held 7 bases outside the gene matches. The germline gives CDR1 SGHRS, CDR2 YFSETQ. The CDR3 extends over 15 amino acids. The CDR3 sequence: CASSSDSGGHNEQFF. The CDR3 coding sequence is TGCGCCAGCAGCTCTGACAGCGGGGGACACAATGAGCAGTTCTTC. Full variable domain (outside the CDR3, taken from reference TRBV5-1 and TRBJ2-1): KAGVTQTPRYLIKTRGQQVTLSCSPISGHRSVSWYQQTPGQGLQFLFEYFSETQRNKGNFPGRFSGRQFSNSRSEMNVSTLELGDSALYLCASSSDSGGHNEQFFGPGTRLTVL.

In its sample, this clone was seen once. CDR3 amino acids: CARRRGFFWEKLFF. CDR3 DNA sequence: TGTGCCAGACGCAGGGGGTTCTTTTGGGAAAAACTGTTTTTT. The rearrangement links TRBV5-3 to TRBJ1-4; the match to TRBD1 covers 7 bases. TRBV5-3 is an open reading frame, and its role is uncertain. V lost 7 bases and J lost 8; bases outside the gene matches: 11. The CDR3 extends over 14 amino acids.

The chain has TRBV3-1 (or the pseudogene TRBV3-2) and TRBJ1-3; possibly TRBD1 for D (5 bases). CDR3 length: 12 residues. Germline V gives CDR1 LGHDT, CDR2 YNNKEL (reference sequence). The V gene lost 5 bases and the J gene lost 11 bases, with 13 bases spanning the gap. Here the CDR3 reads CASSSRPGPIYF. The CDR3 nucleotides read TGTGCCAGCAGCTCCCGCCCAGGGCCCATATATTTT.

In this sample, this clone turned up a few times. This chain links TRBV6-5 with TRBJ1-2; D is possibly TRBD1 (5 bases). The CDR3 has 13 residues. V shed 7 bases and J shed 4 bases, with 13 bases lying between them. Per the germline V gene, CDR1 is MNHEY and CDR2 is SVGAGI. Written as DNA, the CDR3 is TGTGCCAGCAAGGTTGACAGTCTCTATGGCTACACCTTC. This translates into CASKVDSLYGYTF.

This chain links TRBV15 with TRBJ2-5; possibly TRBD1 for D (7 bases). CDR1 and CDR2 from the germline V gene are LNHNV and YYDKDF (reference sequence). The CDR3 covers 14 residues. The V end lost 8 bases, the J end lost 3 bases, and 16 bases lay between the germline ends. CDR3 sequence: CATRRETGKETQYF. The CDR3 nucleotides read TGTGCCACCCGACGGGAGACAGGGAAAGAGACCCAGTACTTC.

This clone was detected only once. The chain links TRBV6-5 to TRBJ2-5; 8 nucleotides match TRBD2. From germline, CDR1 is MNHEY and CDR2 SVGAGI. Unmatched junction bases numbered 12, after V lost 8 bases and J lost 4 bases. This CDR3 is 15 amino acids long. The CDR3, as DNA: TGTGCCAGCCGGCGAGCGGGGGCGGGAGGAGAGACCCAGTACTTC. Translation: CASRRAGAGGETQYF.

The chain is built from TRBV4-1 and TRBJ1-5, with a weak D call TRBD1 (5 bases). The CDR3 covers 14 residues. Germline loops: CDR1 MGHRA, CDR2 YSYEKL. Trimming stripped 0 bases from V and 5 bases from J, with 8 bases between. The CDR3 region is CASSQDQGDQPQHF. CDR3 DNA sequence: TGCGCCAGCAGCCAAGATCAAGGGGATCAGCCCCAGCATTTT.

The V and J genes are TRBV5-5 and TRBJ1-5; D might be TRBD1 (5 bases). From germline, CDR1 is SGHKS and CDR2 YYEKEE (reference sequence). V shed 0 bases and J shed 3 bases, with 10 bases lying between them. The CDR3 length is 15 residues. Here the CDR3 reads CASSLVGQINQPQHF. The CDR3 bases are TGTGCCAGCAGCTTGGTAGGACAAATCAATCAGCCCCAGCATTTT.

The V call is TRBV5-1, the J call TRBJ2-2, with 9 bases lining up with TRBD1. With V trimmed by 0 bases and J by 1 base, 10 bases remained unmatched. CDR3 length: 19 amino acids. Germline-derived CDR1 and CDR2 are SGHRS and YFSETQ. In nucleotides, the CDR3 is TGCGCCAGCAGCTTGGGAACAGGGGGCGTCTTTAGGAACACCGGGGAGCTGTTTTTT. Encoded protein: CASSLGTGGVFRNTGELFF.